This T cell receptor (beta chain) was captured by sequencing in a study of T cells after yellow fever vaccination. This clonotype was seen a few times. What it binds is unknown. The study, taken as a whole, reports: Weaker, the secondary response had a peak occurring faster, on day 5 versus 15. Clones that expanded after primary vaccination mostly reappeared after the booster (nearly 98% CD4, approximately 87% CD8).

Template switching by 5'RACE produced TCR cDNA, adding a universal primer site and UMIs. TCRdb re-analysed the 5' RACE reads in MiXCR, keeping a single row per CDR3 protein. This table holds about 580,000 distinct CDR3 sequences, roughly a sixth found once. The germline V and J ends were trimmed by 4 bases and 5 bases, with 16 bases remaining between them. CDR1 and CDR2 (germline): LNHDA, SQIVND (reference sequence). The length of the CDR3 is 15 residues. This chain connects TRBV19 to TRBJ2-3, with D perhaps matching TRBD2 (5 bases). This receptor was identified in a man in his late teens or twenties who received the YFV17D yellow fever vaccine. This material consisted of PBMCs, taken about 5 days after the first yellow fever vaccination. DNA of the CDR3: TGTGCCAGTAGTACCAAACCGGGGTATGAAGATACGCAGTATTTT. Its translation: CASSTKPGYEDTQYF.